Following are 12 T cell receptor beta chains from one sample sequenced in a study of immune cell composition in non-small cell lung cancer. Normal lung sampling was at least 3 cm from the tumour, as distant as possible. Assay: immunoSEQ multiplex PCR; the TCRdb copy retains only in-frame clones and omits some. This table holds more than 8,500 clones, under 70% found once. The specimen was non-adjacent lung tissue. The receptors originated from a human donor with non-small cell lung cancer.

The chain uses TRBV6-5 and TRBJ1-1, with 8 bases fitting TRBD1. V lost 2 bases, J lost 3 bases, and 5 bases stayed unmatched. In germline, CDR1 is MNHEY, CDR2 SVGAGI. This CDR3 has 15 residues. In DNA form, the CDR3 reads TGTGCCAGCAGTTACCCGGGACAGGAGCACACTGAAGCTTTCTTT. Translated: CASSYPGQEHTEAFF.

About this clone: This likely came from a read error, as a far larger clone is one base away. V is TRBV5-4 and J is TRBJ1-4, with no clear D. Deletions cut 1 base from V and 6 bases from J, with 7 bases between. The germline V gene encodes CDR1 SGHNT and CDR2 YYREEE (reference sequence). CDR3 length equals 13 residues. CDR3 DNA: TGTGCCAGCAGCTTGCGACTGGATGAAAAACTGTTTTTT. This encodes CASSLRLDEKLFF. Full variable domain (rest looked up from reference TRBV5-4 and TRBJ1-4): ETGVTQSPTHLIKTRGQQVTLRCSSQSGHNTVSWYQQALGQGPQFIFQYYREEENGRGNFPPRFSGLQFPNYSSELNVNALELDDSALYLCASSLRLDEKLFFGSGTQLSVL.

This clone was recorded a few times. The chain uses TRBV7-9 and TRBJ1-5; D not certain. Trimming cost V 5 bases and J 7 bases, with 9 bases left between them. The length of the CDR3 is 12 residues. Germline assignment: CDR1 SEHNR and CDR2 FQNEAQ (reference sequence). CDR3 loop: CASSDGGQPQHF. The CDR3 DNA is TGTGCCAGCAGCGACGGAGGACAGCCCCAGCATTTT.

The chain employs TRBV11-2 and TRBJ2-1; no definite D call. The CDR3 length is 15 residues. CDR1 and CDR2 from the germline V gene are SGHAT and FQNNGV. The V gene lost 1 base and the J gene lost 6 bases, with 13 bases spanning the gap. The CDR3 spells CASSLGGGYFNEQFF. DNA of the CDR3: TGTGCCAGCAGCTTAGGAGGTGGCTACTTCAATGAGCAGTTCTTC.

The V gene is TRBV9, the J gene TRBJ2-5; 9 bases fit TRBD1. Per germline, CDR1 SGDLS and CDR2 YYNGEE. J lost 9 bases, V lost 3 bases, and 6 bases had no gene match. CDR3 length: 13 residues. CDR3 DNA sequence: TGTGCCAGCAGCGACGGGACAGGGAGGGCCCAGTACTTC. This codes for CASSDGTGRAQYF.

Comment on this clone: Mismatch with germline at one junction end may stem from a read error. The gene calls are TRBV7-9 and TRBJ1-5, with D uncertain. Looked up from germline, CDR1 is SEHNR and CDR2 is FQNEAQ (reference sequence). The CDR3 covers 11 residues. The CDR3: CPAPGGQPQHF. The CDR3 DNA is TGCCCCGCCCCGGGAGGCCAGCCCCAGCATTTT.

The chain is built from TRBV5-1 and TRBJ1-2; TRBD1 agrees at 8 bases. Germline V gene data show CDR1 as SGHRS and CDR2 as YFSETQ. The J segment lost 7 bases and the V segment lost 0 bases, leaving 11 bases of the junction unmatched. CDR3 length: 16 amino acids. The CDR3 bases are TGCGCCAGCAGCTTGGGACGGGTGGACAGGGAGTCTGGCTACACCTTC. It encodes CASSLGRVDRESGYTF.

The chain couples TRBV5-1 to TRBJ2-1; D unclear. This CDR3 has 17 amino acids. The germline V gene encodes CDR1 SGHRS and CDR2 YFSETQ. V lost 0 bases to trimming and J lost 0 bases, with 13 bases between them. CDR3 DNA sequence: TGCGCCAGCAGCTTGGAGGTGCTAGATTACTCCTACAATGAGCAGTTCTTC. The encoded protein is CASSLEVLDYSYNEQFF.

The rearrangement joins TRBV7-8 to TRBJ2-7; TRBD1 matches 10 bases. In germline, CDR1 is SGHVS, CDR2 FQNEAQ. J was trimmed by 3 bases and V by 6 bases; bases with no gene match: 8. This CDR3 region has 15 residues. CDR3: CASSTGTGDLYEQYF. Here the CDR3 DNA reads TGTGCCAGCAGTACCGGGACAGGGGACCTCTACGAGCAGTACTTC.

This clone came up a few times. Other DNA sequences in the sample encode the same CDR3. The V gene is TRBV7-9, the J gene TRBJ2-7; TRBD1 matches at 8 bases. The germline CDR1 and CDR2 sequences are SEHNR and FQNEAQ (reference sequence). The V segment lost 5 bases and the J segment 3 bases; nucleotides outside the gene matches: 3. The CDR3 totals 13 residues. The CDR3 region has the DNA TGTGCCAGCAGCCTAGGGACAGGCTACGAGCAGTACTTC. Translating gives CASSLGTGYEQYF.

The chain couples TRBV6-1 to TRBJ1-5; the match to TRBD1 covers 8 bases. The CDR3 covers 14 residues. Germline V gene lookup returns CDR1 MNHNS and CDR2 SASEGT. Trimming took 4 bases from V and 4 from J; bases not matched to a gene: 3. CDR3 sequence reads: CASSVGQENQPQHF. In DNA form, the CDR3 reads TGTGCCAGCAGTGTGGGACAGGAGAATCAGCCCCAGCATTTT.

The V and J genes are TRBV29-1 and TRBJ1-4; D remains ambiguous. The CDR3 covers 12 residues. Per the germline V gene, CDR1 is SQVTM and CDR2 is ANQGSEA. The V end lost 5 bases, the J end lost 6 bases, and 10 bases lay between the germline ends. This CDR3 is CSVRTGYEKLFF. Written as DNA, the CDR3 is TGCAGCGTTAGAACGGGGTATGAAAAACTGTTTTTT.